What follows are 27 T cell receptor beta chains derived from one specimen sequenced in a study of CD8 T cells in Susac syndrome. Random-hexamer reverse transcription was applied to about 0.45 to 1 ug RNA. Each CDR3 protein is one row after TCRdb ran MiXCR on the immunoSEQ multiplex PCR reads. The sample consists of about 120,000 distinct CDR3 sequences, 80% to 95% of them appearing once. The sequencing input was CD4+ T cells from PBMCs. These receptors were taken from a human donor in good health.

The chain combines TRBV7-2 with TRBJ2-7; 7 bases agree with TRBD2. This CDR3 has 14 amino acids. Germline V CDR1 and CDR2: SGHTA, FQGNSA. V lost 5 bases and J lost 3; bases outside the gene matches: 7. In nucleotides, the CDR3 is TGTGCCAGCAGCCCAATGCGGGGGATCTACGAGCAGTACTTC. It encodes CASSPMRGIYEQYF.

The gene calls are TRBV4-3 and TRBJ1-5, with D unclear. Germline CDR1 reads LGHNA; CDR2 reads YSLEER. Trimming pared 0 bases from V and 0 bases from J, leaving 9 bases between. The CDR3 is 16 residues long. CDR3 in DNA: TGCGCCAGCAGCCAAGAAGGGAGGGATAGCAATCAGCCCCAGCATTTT. Translating it yields CASSQEGRDSNQPQHF.

In DNA, the CDR3 is TGTGCCAGCAGCTTAGGACCTGGGTTGGATACGCAGTATTTT. It specifies CASSLGPGLDTQYF. V usage is TRBV7-3 and J usage is TRBJ2-3; D remains unclear. V lost 2 bases, J lost 6 bases, and 12 bases lay in between. The germline gives CDR1 SGHTA, CDR2 FQGTGA. CDR3 length: 14 amino acids.

The chain joins TRBV7-8 to TRBJ2-7; possible D gene TRBD2, 6 bases. The CDR3 is 14 residues long. Looked up from germline, CDR1 is SGHVS and CDR2 is FQNEAQ. Deletions cut 1 base from V and 7 bases from J, with 14 bases between. CDR3 sequence: CASSLGTGVGEQYF. The CDR3 DNA reads as TGTGCCAGCAGCTTAGGGACGGGAGTGGGGGAGCAGTACTTC.

The genes are TRBV7-2 and TRBJ2-3; D is ambiguous. In germline, CDR1 is SGHTA, CDR2 FQGNSA. This CDR3 spans 14 amino acids. Trimming took off 1 base at V and 5 bases at J, with 10 bases between the two ends. The CDR3 DNA follows: TGTGCCAGCAGCTTAGGCGGCGCATTAGATACGCAGTATTTT. It specifies CASSLGGALDTQYF. Full variable domain (rest looked up from reference TRBV7-2 and TRBJ2-3): GAGVSQSPSNKVTEKGKDVELRCDPISGHTALYWYRQSLGQGLEFLIYFQGNSAPDKSGLPSDRFSAERTGGSVSTLTIQRTQQEDSAVYLCASSLGGALDTQYFGPGTRLTVL.

The chain recombines TRBV20-1 with TRBJ2-2, with TRBD2 identical over 11 bases. Trimming took 5 bases from V and 3 from J; bases not matched to a gene: 8. Germline values: CDR1 DFQATT, CDR2 SNEGSKA (reference sequence). The CDR3 is 16 residues long. The CDR3 region is CSAQNLLAGDTGELFF. CDR3 in DNA: TGCAGTGCTCAAAATCTACTAGCGGGGGACACCGGGGAGCTGTTTTTT.

The CDR3 loop reads CASSKDRGQGQPQHF. CDR3 DNA: TGTGCCAGTAGTAAAGACAGGGGGCAGGGTCAGCCCCAGCATTTT. J is TRBJ1-5 and V is TRBV19; 10 bases align to TRBD1. The CDR3 has 15 amino acids. Germline CDR1 LNHDA, CDR2 SQIVND (reference sequence). The J segment lost 6 bases and the V segment lost 4 bases, leaving 6 bases of the junction unmatched.

The chain uses TRBV29-1 and TRBJ2-3; 8 nucleotides agree with TRBD1. The CDR3 is 13 residues long. CDR1 and CDR2 (germline): SQVTM, ANQGSEA. With 5 bases clipped from V and 3 bases from J, the junction kept 4 bases outside the gene matches. The CDR3 coding sequence is TGCAGCGTTCGGACAGGGCAGACAGATACGCAGTATTTT. It translates to CSVRTGQTDTQYF.

The rearrangement uses TRBV6-2 or TRBV6-3 and TRBJ1-5, with D maybe TRBD1 (5 bases). The CDR3 contains 16 residues. The germline gives CDR1 MNHEY, CDR2 SVGEGT. Trimming pared 4 bases from V and 9 bases from J, leaving 22 bases between. CDR3 coding DNA: TGTGCCAGCAGTTTCCCTAGGGACCCTTTCGAGGGGCCCCAGCATTTT. This sequence encodes CASSFPRDPFEGPQHF.

This chain uses TRBV14 with TRBJ2-2, with a weak D call TRBD2 (5 bases). V lost 0 bases, J lost 4 bases, and 15 bases lay in between. CDR1 SGHDN and CDR2 FVKESK come from the germline V gene. The length of the CDR3 is 17 residues. CDR3 sequence (DNA): TGTGCCAGCAGCCAAGATTTGCTCGGGGTCGGCACCGGGGAGCTGTTTTTT. Residues: CASSQDLLGVGTGELFF.

V and J are TRBV6-2 or TRBV6-3 and TRBJ2-4; 10 nucleotides agree with TRBD1. The germline V gene encodes CDR1 MNHEY and CDR2 SVGEGT. V dropped 5 bases and J dropped 1; count of bases not matched to a gene: 11. The CDR3 covers 18 residues. CDR3 bases: TGTGCCAGCAGTCCCTGGGACAGGGGAGCATTGGCCAAAAACATTCAGTACTTC. This gives the protein CASSPWDRGALAKNIQYF.

This chain joins TRBV6-2 or TRBV6-3 and TRBJ2-1; weak D call: TRBD2 (6 bases). CDR3 length: 16 amino acids. Germline V gene data show CDR1 as MNHEY and CDR2 as SVGEGT. Trimming left V 6 bases short and J 1 base short, with 16 bases between. Here the CDR3 DNA reads TGTGCCAGCAGGACGGAGCGGGTTCTATCCTACAATGAGCAGTTCTTC. It specifies CASRTERVLSYNEQFF.

The V gene is TRBV6-1, the J gene TRBJ2-3, with TRBD2 identical over 16 bases. The V segment lost 7 bases and the J segment 3 bases; nucleotides outside the gene matches: 7. The CDR3 has 17 amino acids. CDR1 and CDR2 (germline): MNHNS, SASEGT. DNA of the CDR3: TGTGCCAGCACCAAGGGGACTAGCGGGGGGGCAACAGATACGCAGTATTTT. Protein sequence: CASTKGTSGGATDTQYF.

This clonotype showed up just once. The rearrangement uses TRBV6-5 and TRBJ2-3; 11 positions match TRBD1. The CDR3 consists of 19 residues. Germline V gene data show CDR1 as MNHEY and CDR2 as SVGAGI. Trimming took 0 bases from V and 3 from J; bases not matched to a gene: 11. For the CDR3, the DNA is TGTGCCAGCAGTTACTCGATAGGGACAGGGGGAAGTAGAACAGATACGCAGTATTTT. The encoded protein is CASSYSIGTGGSRTDTQYF.

V is TRBV7-9 and J is TRBJ1-2, with no clear D. The CDR3 is made up of 14 amino acids. The germline V gene has CDR1 SEHNR and CDR2 FQNEAQ (reference sequence). V was shortened by 5 bases and J by 8 bases, with 18 bases between the two germline ends. This CDR3 is CASSPMDWAGGYTF. CDR3 nucleotide sequence: TGTGCCAGCAGCCCCATGGACTGGGCGGGAGGCTACACCTTC.

The chain is built from TRBV7-8 and TRBJ1-1, with TRBD1 as a possible D gene (6 bases). Trimming shortened V by 5 bases and J by 4 bases, and 14 bases separated the two germline ends. Looked up from germline, CDR1 is SGHVS and CDR2 is FQNEAQ. The length of the CDR3 is 14 residues. The CDR3 loop reads CASSRAGASTEAFF. The CDR3 DNA reads TGTGCCAGCAGCCGGGCGGGGGCTAGCACTGAAGCTTTCTTT. The full variable domain, rest sourced from reference TRBV7-8 and TRBJ1-1, is GAGVSQSPRYKVAKRGQDVALRCDPISGHVSLFWYQQALGQGPEFLTYFQNEAQLDKSGLPSDRFFAERPEGSVSTLKIQRTQQEDSAVYLCASSRAGASTEAFFGQGTRLTVV.

This clonotype was detected a few times. The chain is built from TRBV5-1 and TRBJ1-1; D may be TRBD1 (6 bases). The V gene lost 4 bases and the J gene lost 1 base, with 14 bases spanning the gap. CDR3 size: 15 residues. Germline V gene sequence: CDR1 SGHRS, CDR2 YFSETQ. The DNA of the CDR3 is TGCGCCAGCAGCCTGAGTGGGGGCACGAACACTGAAGCTTTCTTT. It translates to CASSLSGGTNTEAFF.

The chain recombines TRBV19 with TRBJ1-1, with D hard to call. V lost 9 bases and J lost 6, with 20 bases in between. Germline assignment: CDR1 LNHDA and CDR2 SQIVND (reference sequence). CDR3 length equals 14 residues. CDR3 DNA sequence: TGTGCCAGCCAGTTCCAACCCGGGATCGCTGAAGCTTTCTTT. Its protein product is CASQFQPGIAEAFF.

V usage is TRBV20-1 and J usage is TRBJ1-5; D unresolved. The CDR3 spans 15 residues. The V gene's germline CDR1 is DFQATT and CDR2 SNEGSKA (reference sequence). The V end lost 1 base, the J end lost 0 bases, and 10 bases lay between the germline ends. The CDR3 protein is CSARGSFFSNQPQHF. The CDR3 bases are TGCAGTGCTAGAGGCTCTTTTTTTAGCAATCAGCCCCAGCATTTT.

The V call is TRBV12-3 or TRBV12-4, the J call TRBJ1-6, with unresolved D. The CDR3 has 16 amino acids. V was shortened by 4 bases and J by 0 bases, with 10 bases between the two germline ends. The CDR3 reads CASSSLASSYNSPLHF. Here the CDR3 DNA reads TGTGCCAGCAGTTCTCTTGCAAGCTCCTATAATTCACCCCTCCACTTT.

A single count supports this clonotype. This chain links TRBV29-1 with TRBJ2-3; D is uncertain. The CDR3 has 16 amino acids. V gave up 4 bases and J gave up 5 bases, with 22 bases separating them. In germline, CDR1 is SQVTM, CDR2 ANQGSEA. The CDR3 bases are TGCAGCGTTGCAATTGCTAGGACGGGTACCAGAGATACGCAGTATTTT. Protein sequence: CSVAIARTGTRDTQYF.

The chain is built from TRBV20-1 and TRBJ1-5; D remains unclear. There are 14 residues in the CDR3. The germline gives CDR1 DFQATT, CDR2 SNEGSKA (reference sequence). V was pared by 2 bases and J by 6 bases, with 14 bases between. CDR3 in DNA: TGCAGTGCTAGACTCGGGTTTAGCGGTCAGCCCCAGCATTTT. It is translated as CSARLGFSGQPQHF.

This chain joins TRBV2 and TRBJ1-6, with D perhaps matching TRBD1 (5 bases). Germline assignment: CDR1 SNHLY and CDR2 FYNNEI. V was trimmed by 6 bases and J by 0 bases, leaving 12 bases between them. This CDR3 has 16 residues. DNA for the CDR3: TGTGCCAGCAGAGCGGACACCGGCTCCTATAATTCACCCCTCCACTTT. This encodes CASRADTGSYNSPLHF.

In this sample, this clonotype turned up a few times. The genes are TRBV20-1 and TRBJ2-3, with D unclear. CDR1 is DFQATT and CDR2 is SNEGSKA in the germline V gene (reference sequence). Trimming cost V 2 bases and J 0 bases, with 12 bases left between them. There are 15 residues in the CDR3. The CDR3 is CSARRPVGSTDTQYF. The CDR3 DNA is TGCAGTGCTAGAAGGCCCGTAGGGAGCACAGATACGCAGTATTTT.

This clonotype was seen a single time. V gene TRBV7-8 combines with J gene TRBJ2-1; 13 bases map to TRBD2. In germline, CDR1 is SGHVS, CDR2 FQNEAQ. Losses at the gene ends were 5 bases for V and 0 bases for J; bases not matched to a gene: 7. This CDR3 has 18 amino acids. The CDR3 region has the DNA TGTGCCAGCAGCCTGGGACTAGCGGGGACGATCTCCTACAATGAGCAGTTCTTC. Protein sequence: CASSLGLAGTISYNEQFF.

The rearrangement links TRBV7-2 to TRBJ2-2; 8 bases agree with TRBD2. The CDR3 consists of 14 residues. V was pared by 6 bases and J by 4 bases, with 4 bases of the junction left unmatched. Per the germline V gene, CDR1 is SGHTA and CDR2 is FQGNSA. The CDR3 reads CASRAGESTGELFF. CDR3 in DNA: TGTGCCAGCAGAGCGGGGGAATCCACCGGGGAGCTGTTTTTT.

This rearrangement joins TRBV29-1 to TRBJ1-1, with D possibly being TRBD1 (5 bases). With 3 bases removed from V and 0 bases from J, the gap between germline ends came to 8 bases. CDR3 length: 13 amino acids. Germline V gives CDR1 SQVTM, CDR2 ANQGSEA. The CDR3 spells CSVEGPMNTEAFF. The DNA of the CDR3 is TGCAGCGTTGAGGGGCCCATGAACACTGAAGCTTTCTTT.